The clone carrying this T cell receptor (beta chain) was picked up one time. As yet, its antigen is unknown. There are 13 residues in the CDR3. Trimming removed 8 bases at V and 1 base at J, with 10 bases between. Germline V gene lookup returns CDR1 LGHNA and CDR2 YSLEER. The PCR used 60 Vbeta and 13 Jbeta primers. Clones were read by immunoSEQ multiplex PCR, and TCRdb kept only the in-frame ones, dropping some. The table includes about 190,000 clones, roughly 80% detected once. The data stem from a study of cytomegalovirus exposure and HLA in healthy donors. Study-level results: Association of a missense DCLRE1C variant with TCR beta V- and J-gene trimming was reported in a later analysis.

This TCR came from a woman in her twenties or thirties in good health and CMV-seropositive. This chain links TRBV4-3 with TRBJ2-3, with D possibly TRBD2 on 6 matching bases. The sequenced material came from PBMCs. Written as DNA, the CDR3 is TGCGCCAGCGGGGCGGGGCGCACAGATACGCAGTATTTT. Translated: CASGAGRTDTQYF.